This TCR beta chain is drawn from a study of regulatory T cells in long-lasting Graves disease. Across the whole study: With positive TSH receptor antibodies and over 5 years of antithyroid drugs, Graves' disease was considered persistent.

This clonotype occurred a few times. CDR1 GTSNPN and CDR2 SVGIG come from the germline V gene (reference sequence). The CDR3 loop spans 12 amino acids. Trimming shortened V by 5 bases and J by 7 bases, and 14 bases separated the two germline ends. iRepertoire HTBI primers and Arm-PCR of CDR3 regions built TCR beta libraries. From the multiplex PCR reads, TCRdb called clonotypes with MiXCR, one entry per CDR3 protein. The data hold approximately 380,000 distinct CDR3 sequences, with more than 20% observed a single time. Documented time point: persistent/refractory GD, antithyroid drugs over 5 years with positive TRAb. RNA extracted from PBMCs served as the sequencing template.

V and J are TRBV30 and TRBJ1-2; TRBD1 is a possible D gene (6 bases). This specimen was peripheral blood mononuclear cells (PBMCs), taken when the disease was refractory, from a patient treated with antithyroid drugs. The clonotype originates from a female donor with Graves disease. CDR3 loop: CAWGQTVGGYTF. As DNA, the CDR3 is TGTGCCTGGGGACAGACCGTAGGTGGCTACACCTTC.